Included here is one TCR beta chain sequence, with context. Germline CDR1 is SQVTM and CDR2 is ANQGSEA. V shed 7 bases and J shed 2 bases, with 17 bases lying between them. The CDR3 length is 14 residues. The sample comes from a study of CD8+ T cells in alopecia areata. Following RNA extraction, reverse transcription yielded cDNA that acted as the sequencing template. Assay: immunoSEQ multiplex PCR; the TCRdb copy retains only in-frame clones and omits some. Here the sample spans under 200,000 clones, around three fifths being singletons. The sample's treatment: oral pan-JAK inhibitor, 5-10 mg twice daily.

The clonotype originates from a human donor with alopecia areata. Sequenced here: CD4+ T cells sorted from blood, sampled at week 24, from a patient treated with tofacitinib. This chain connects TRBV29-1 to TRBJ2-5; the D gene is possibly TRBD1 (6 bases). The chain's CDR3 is CSANLIDRQETQYF. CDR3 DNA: TGCAGCGCCAACCTTATTGACAGGCAAGAGACCCAGTACTTC.